These 30 T cell receptor beta chains were sequenced from one sample in a study of T cell responses to AZD1222 COVID-19 vaccine. Generated by immunoSEQ multiplex PCR, the TCRdb table keeps only in-frame clones and is missing some. The table records under 140,000 clones, 81% of them present only once. The sample in question was peripheral blood, obtained on day 0 of AZD1222 vaccination. The origin of the receptors is an adult in good health.

The gene calls are TRBV28 and TRBJ1-2; no definite D call. This CDR3 has 13 residues. The V and J ends lost 1 base and 7 bases respectively, with 10 bases between them. In germline, CDR1 is MDHEN, CDR2 SYDVKM. In DNA form, the CDR3 reads TGTGCCAGCAGTTTATTTTCCGGGATTGGCTACACCTTC. This encodes CASSLFSGIGYTF.

The chain links TRBV18 to TRBJ2-2; 8 bases are a match to TRBD1. V was clipped by 3 bases and J by 8 bases; unmatched bases: 8. This CDR3 is built from 15 residues. Germline V lookup: CDR1 KGHSH, CDR2 LQKENI. Written as DNA, the CDR3 is TGTGCCAGCTCACCCGGACAGGGTCCGACGGGGGAGCTGTTTTTT. This gives the protein CASSPGQGPTGELFF.

This clone was found once. In nucleotides, the CDR3 is TGTGCCAGCAGCTCCTCGGCCCAGCATTTT. Its translation is CASSSSAQHF. V and J are TRBV11-3 and TRBJ1-5; D is undetermined. V gave up 4 bases and J gave up 11 bases, with 6 bases separating them. The CDR3 consists of 10 residues. CDR1 and CDR2 from the germline V gene are SGHNT and YENEEA. The variable domain in full, completed from reference TRBV11-3 and TRBJ1-5, reads EAGVVQSPRYKIIEKKQPVAFWCNPISGHNTLYWYLQNLGQGPELLIRYENEEAVDDSQLPKDRFSAERLKGVDSTLKIQPAELGDSAVYLCASSSSAQHFGDGTRLSIL.

This chain links TRBV19 with TRBJ1-6; D ambiguous. The CDR3 totals 13 residues. Germline CDR1 LNHDA, CDR2 SQIVND (reference sequence). V dropped 3 bases and J dropped 10 bases, with 10 bases sitting between them. The CDR3 bases are TGTGCCAGTAGTATTACAGAGAACTCACCCCTCCACTTT. It translates to CASSITENSPLHF.

The gene calls are TRBV9 and TRBJ2-2; D possibly corresponds to TRBD1 (6 bases). Germline V lookup: CDR1 SGDLS, CDR2 YYNGEE. The CDR3 covers 16 residues. The V end lost 0 bases, the J end lost 0 bases, and 9 bases lay between the germline ends. CDR3 residues: CASSVVDSPNTGELFF. CDR3 nucleotide sequence: TGTGCCAGCAGCGTAGTGGACAGTCCGAACACCGGGGAGCTGTTTTTT.

V and J are TRBV6-5 and TRBJ1-1; D is unresolved. The CDR3 totals 12 residues. Trimming took off 6 bases at V and 5 bases at J, with 10 bases between the two ends. Germline lookup yields CDR1 MNHEY and CDR2 SVGAGI. The CDR3 loop is CASRSGRTEAFF. The DNA of the CDR3 is TGTGCCAGCAGATCGGGGAGGACTGAAGCTTTCTTT.

The chain uses TRBV28 and TRBJ2-7; D not certain. The CDR3 sequence is 14 residues long. The germline gives CDR1 MDHEN, CDR2 SYDVKM. V lost 4 bases and J 7 bases, leaving 17 bases between the germline ends. The DNA of the CDR3 is TGTGCCAGCAGTTACCCTAACCTGCCTCAGGAGCAGTACTTC. This sequence encodes CASSYPNLPQEQYF.

J is TRBJ2-1 and V is TRBV27; D is ambiguous. Trimming shortened V by 2 bases and J by 7 bases, and 6 bases separated the two germline ends. CDR3 length: 12 residues. The germline CDR1 and CDR2 sequences are MNHEY and SMNVEV (reference sequence). CDR3 protein: CASSLDFNEQFF. The CDR3 nucleotides read TGTGCCAGCAGTTTAGATTTTAATGAGCAGTTCTTC.

The chain is built from TRBV2 and TRBJ1-2; D is perhaps TRBD1 (6 bases). The germline V gene encodes CDR1 SNHLY and CDR2 FYNNEI. V gave up 1 base and J gave up 4 bases, with 19 bases separating them. The CDR3 extends over 17 amino acids. The DNA for the CDR3 is TGTGCCAGCAGTGAAGGATCGGTGGGGGGCTTAGTCTATGGCTACACCTTC. Translating gives CASSEGSVGGLVYGYTF.

This chain links TRBV13 with TRBJ2-2; TRBD1 agrees at 8 bases. CDR1 is PRHDT, CDR2 FYEKMQ, per germline (reference sequence). The CDR3 contains 17 residues. Trimming removed 1 base from V and 0 bases from J; junction bases left unmatched: 4. CDR3 amino acids: CASSLEQGVPNTGELFF. The DNA of the CDR3 is TGTGCCAGCAGCTTAGAACAGGGGGTCCCGAACACCGGGGAGCTGTTTTTT.

The V gene is TRBV14, the J gene TRBJ1-4; 10 bases are a match to TRBD1. The CDR3 sequence is 18 residues long. The V gene's germline CDR1 is SGHDN and CDR2 FVKESK. J gave up 8 bases and V 7 bases, and 19 bases lay outside the gene matches. CDR3 protein: CASKPSTGQGIVREKLFF. DNA of the CDR3: TGTGCCAGCAAGCCAAGCACGGGACAGGGGATCGTACGGGAAAAACTGTTTTTT. The variable domain in full, completed from reference TRBV14 and TRBJ1-4, reads EAGVTQFPSHSVIEKGQTVTLRCDPISGHDNLYWYRRVMGKEIKFLLHFVKESKQDESGMPNNRFLAERTGGTYSTLKVQPAELEDSGVYFCASKPSTGQGIVREKLFFGSGTQLSVL.

There are many counts of this clone. The chain links TRBV27 to TRBJ1-5; no definite D call. CDR1 is MNHEY and CDR2 is SMNVEV in the germline V gene (reference sequence). The CDR3 runs to 15 residues. V was cut by 3 bases and J by 0 bases, with 9 bases left in between. The DNA for the CDR3 is TGTGCCAGCAGTTTTCGGGAAAATAGCAATCAGCCCCAGCATTTT. This encodes CASSFRENSNQPQHF.

The CDR3 spells CASSRDRGSNQPQHF. DNA for the CDR3: TGTGCCAGCAGCCGGGACAGGGGAAGCAATCAGCCCCAGCATTTT. The J gene is TRBJ1-5, the V gene TRBV6-6; 10 bases match TRBD1. Germline trimming cut 6 bases from V and 1 base from J; bases unmatched to any gene: 3. The CDR3 covers 15 residues. Germline V gene lookup returns CDR1 MNHNY and CDR2 SVGAGI (reference sequence).

This sequence joins TRBV27 and TRBJ2-5; D is unresolved. Germline assignment: CDR1 MNHEY and CDR2 SMNVEV (reference sequence). This CDR3 has 13 amino acids. Trimming shortened V by 2 bases and J by 4 bases, and 8 bases separated the two germline ends. Here the CDR3 DNA reads TGTGCCAGCAGTTTAGTGGGCAGAGAGACCCAGTACTTC. Residues: CASSLVGRETQYF.

This chain connects TRBV7-2 to TRBJ2-3; D gene unclear. Germline CDR1 is SGHTA and CDR2 is FQGNSA. The V gene lost 1 base and the J gene lost 2 bases, with 7 bases spanning the gap. The CDR3 extends over 14 amino acids. As DNA, the CDR3 is TGTGCCAGCAGCTTAGACTGGAACACAGATACGCAGTATTTT. As protein: CASSLDWNTDTQYF.

The chain joins TRBV6-5 to TRBJ2-5, with 9 bases matching TRBD2. The V gene end was trimmed by 0 bases and the J gene end by 3 bases; junction bases not matched to a gene: 5. This CDR3 is 16 amino acids long. CDR1 is MNHEY and CDR2 is SVGAGI in the germline V gene. CDR3 in DNA: TGTGCCAGCAGTTACTCCTCCGGACTAGCGAAAGAGACCCAGTACTTC. Residues: CASSYSSGLAKETQYF.

The chain has TRBV30 and TRBJ2-7; TRBD1 or TRBD2 may be the D gene (5 bases each). V gave up 2 bases and J gave up 1 base, with 15 bases separating them. The CDR3 contains 15 residues. CDR1 and CDR2 from the germline V gene are GTSNPN and SVGIG (reference sequence). The CDR3 sequence is CAWSFRGVRSYEQYF. The CDR3 coding sequence is TGTGCCTGGAGTTTCCGGGGCGTTCGATCCTACGAGCAGTACTTC.

The CDR3, as DNA: TGCAGCGTTGGGATAGGGGGGAGCACTGAAGCTTTCTTT. Translation gives CSVGIGGSTEAFF. The chain employs TRBV29-1 and TRBJ1-1, with D possibly being TRBD1 (6 bases). The length of the CDR3 is 13 residues. V lost 4 bases to trimming and J lost 4 bases, with 13 bases between them. Germline-derived CDR1 and CDR2 are SQVTM and ANQGSEA.

The chain uses TRBV9 and TRBJ1-5; 7 bases match TRBD1. Germline assignment: CDR1 SGDLS and CDR2 YYNGEE. The CDR3 has 14 residues. V lost 2 bases to trimming and J lost 6 bases; unmatched junction nucleotides: 5. DNA of the CDR3: TGTGCCAGCAGCGTTGAGGACAGGCCTCAGCCCCAGCATTTT. Protein: CASSVEDRPQPQHF. Looking up the rest from reference TRBV9 and TRBJ1-5 gives the full variable domain: DSGVTQTPKHLITATGQRVTLRCSPRSGDLSVYWYQQSLDQGLQFLIQYYNGEERAKGNILERFSAQQFPDLHSELNLSSLELGDSALYFCASSVEDRPQPQHFGDGTRLSIL.

J is TRBJ2-5 and V is TRBV7-2; D might be TRBD2 (5 bases). The V and J ends lost 4 bases and 4 bases respectively, with 13 bases between them. The CDR3 has 14 residues. CDR1 is SGHTA, CDR2 FQGNSA, per germline. The CDR3 loop reads CASSSYGRGETQYF. DNA for the CDR3: TGTGCCAGCAGCTCTTATGGCCGGGGAGAGACCCAGTACTTC.

The rearrangement uses TRBV19 and TRBJ1-1; tentatively, D is TRBD1 (5 bases). This CDR3 has 13 residues. V gave up 3 bases and J gave up 7 bases, with 12 bases separating them. Germline CDR1 is LNHDA and CDR2 is SQIVND (reference sequence). For the CDR3, the DNA is TGTGCCAGTAGTATGCAGGGCTACGGTGAAGCTTTCTTT. It yields the protein CASSMQGYGEAFF. Full variable domain (outside the CDR3, taken from reference TRBV19 and TRBJ1-1): DGGITQSPKYLFRKEGQNVTLSCEQNLNHDAMYWYRQDPGQGLRLIYYSQIVNDFQKGDIAEGYSVSREKKESFPLTVTSAQKNPTAFYLCASSMQGYGEAFFGQGTRLTVV.

This chain connects TRBV4-3 to TRBJ1-6; no definite D call. This CDR3 has 16 amino acids. Germline V gene sequence: CDR1 LGHNA, CDR2 YSLEER. Trimming left V 3 bases short and J 7 bases short, with 16 bases between. The DNA for the CDR3 is TGCGCCAGCAGCCATGACGGGAACGGCCGAAATTCACCCCTCCACTTT. Its protein product is CASSHDGNGRNSPLHF.

This chain joins TRBV6-5 and TRBJ2-5, with 9 bases that match TRBD1. CDR3 length: 15 amino acids. V gave up 8 bases and J gave up 5 bases; unmatched junction bases: 12. The germline CDR1 and CDR2 sequences are MNHEY and SVGAGI. CDR3 sequence: CASRMNRGRRETQYF. Written as DNA, the CDR3 is TGTGCCAGCCGAATGAACAGGGGGCGCAGGGAGACCCAGTACTTC.

This sequence joins TRBV7-3 and TRBJ2-3, with 9 bases fitting TRBD2. V trimming: 2 bases; J trimming: 5 bases; junction bases outside the gene matches: 8. The CDR3 totals 16 residues. Germline CDR1 SGHTA, CDR2 FQGTGA. The CDR3 DNA reads as TGTGCCAGCAGCTTAGGACCCAGCGGGGGGCTAGATACGCAGTATTTT. This gives the protein CASSLGPSGGLDTQYF.

The chain recombines TRBV7-2 with TRBJ2-1; TRBD2 might be the D (6 bases). The CDR3 length is 14 residues. Between the trimmed V and J ends, which lost 1 base and 9 bases, there was a span of 13 bases. CDR1 is SGHTA, CDR2 FQGNSA, per germline. In DNA form, the CDR3 reads TGTGCCAGCAGCTTAGGGACTAACCACATTGAGCAGTTCTTC. This gives the protein CASSLGTNHIEQFF.

This chain connects TRBV20-1 to TRBJ1-6, with D possibly matching TRBD1 (5 bases). CDR1 is DFQATT and CDR2 is SNEGSKA in the germline V gene (reference sequence). This CDR3 contains 14 residues. Trimming left V 3 bases short and J 5 bases short, with 11 bases between. CDR3 in amino acids: CSASRARDNSPLHF. The CDR3 region has the DNA TGCAGTGCTAGTCGGGCCAGGGATAATTCACCCCTCCACTTT.

The genes are TRBV7-9 and TRBJ1-6; D remains unclear. This CDR3 comprises 14 residues. Germline CDR1 and CDR2: SEHNR and FQNEAQ (reference sequence). V was pared by 1 base and J by 6 bases, with 7 bases between. The CDR3 is CASSLGRLNSPLHF. CDR3 coding DNA: TGTGCCAGCAGCTTAGGGCGTCTTAATTCACCCCTCCACTTT.

V gene TRBV18 combines with J gene TRBJ1-1; D unresolved. Germline CDR1 KGHSH, CDR2 LQKENI. The V end lost 2 bases, the J end lost 7 bases, and 14 bases lay between the germline ends. The CDR3 is 14 residues long. The chain's CDR3 is CASSPRSLVDEAFF. The DNA of the CDR3 is TGTGCCAGCTCACCAAGGTCCTTAGTCGATGAAGCTTTCTTT. Based on the CDR3 plus reference TRBV18 and TRBJ1-1, the full variable domain is NAGVMQNPRHLVRRRGQEARLRCSPMKGHSHVYWYRQLPEEGLKFMVYLQKENIIDESGMPKERFSAEFPKEGPSILRIQQVVRGDSAAYFCASSPRSLVDEAFFGQGTRLTVV.

V gene TRBV28 combines with J gene TRBJ1-2, with 7 positions matching TRBD1. Germline V CDR1 and CDR2: MDHEN, SYDVKM. Trimming took 11 bases from V and 4 from J; bases not matched to a gene: 7. CDR3 length equals 12 residues. This chain's CDR3 is CAATGEVYGYTF. CDR3 in DNA: TGTGCCGCAACAGGGGAAGTCTATGGCTACACCTTC.

This clone appeared a few times. The chain is built from TRBV7-2 and TRBJ1-3; TRBD1 matches at 9 bases. V shed 4 bases and J 0 bases; nucleotides not matched to a gene: 1. This CDR3 is built from 15 residues. CDR1 and CDR2 from the germline V gene are SGHTA and FQGNSA. The CDR3 loop reads CASSSTGGSGNTIYF. For the CDR3, the DNA is TGTGCCAGCAGCTCGACAGGGGGCTCTGGAAACACCATATATTTT.